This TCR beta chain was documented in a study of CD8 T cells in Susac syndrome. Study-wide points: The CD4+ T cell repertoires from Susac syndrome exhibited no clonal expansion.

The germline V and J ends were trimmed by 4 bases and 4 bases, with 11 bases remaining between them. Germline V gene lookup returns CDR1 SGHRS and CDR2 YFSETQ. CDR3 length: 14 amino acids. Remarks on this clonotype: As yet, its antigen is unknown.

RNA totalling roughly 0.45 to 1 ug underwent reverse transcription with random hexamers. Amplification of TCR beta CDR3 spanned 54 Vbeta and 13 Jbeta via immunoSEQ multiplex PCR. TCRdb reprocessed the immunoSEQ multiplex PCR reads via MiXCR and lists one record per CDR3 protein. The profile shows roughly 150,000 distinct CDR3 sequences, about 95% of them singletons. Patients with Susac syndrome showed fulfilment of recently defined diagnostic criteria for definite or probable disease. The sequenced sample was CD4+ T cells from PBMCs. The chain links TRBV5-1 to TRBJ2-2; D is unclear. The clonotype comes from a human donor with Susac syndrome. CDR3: CASSPWSSTGELFF. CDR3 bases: TGCGCCAGCAGCCCCTGGTCCTCCACCGGGGAGCTGTTTTTT.